This TCR beta chain was captured in a study of blood T cell repertoires in COVID-19 (dated by TCRdb to the early 2020s). Broadly, across the study: Samples covering the acute and convalescent phases of COVID-19 were provided by collaborators in the United States, Italy and Spain. The material from the prospective study consisted of cDNA or gDNA derived from T cells, B-cell-depleted T cells, or PBMCs. The dataset comprised deeply sampled blood TCRbeta repertoires from subjects exposed to, actively infected with, or recovered from COVID-19. A freely available public database, intended as a resource for researchers studying the immune response to SARS-CoV-2, is where the repertoires were released. The samples were drawn from the first 160 participants of the ongoing ImmuneRACE study and from over a thousand subjects provided by 6 global collaborators. Sample metadata almost always included a de-identified subject ID, COVID-19 status, age in years and sex. Where HLA class I and class II types were available, the types were taken from metadata supplied by the sample provider, not from assay-based typing. Overall results and qualifications from the work: Clinical and demographic metadata were provided uncurated, with the amount varying by source and participant.

Notes on this clone: Its antigen is still unknown. Base qualities were left out, and no much larger clone turns up one base away.

Spanning cysteine to phenylalanine, the CDR3 consists of 12 amino acids. The CDR3 DNA has 36 bases and is translated from base 1. The germline V end is reduced by 7 bases and the J end by 5 bases; junction bases left unmatched: 3. CDR1 and CDR2 are drawn from the germline V gene: SNHLY, FYNNEI. Each collaborating institution followed its own protocols to collect whole blood in K2EDTA tubes. For TCRbeta analysis, collaborators shipped samples in one of three forms: frozen whole blood, isolated PBMCs, or DNA extracted from either of those sample types. TCRbeta CDR3 regions were amplified from genomic DNA using the immunoSEQ Assay, a bias-controlled multiplex PCR. In the authors' own workflow: The number of nucleated cells in each sample was estimated by amplification of reference gene primers within the assay. To quantify the absolute abundance of each unique TCRbeta CDR3 rearrangement, sequence reads were collapsed and filtered. For each sample, productive Simpson clonality was calculated as the square root of Simpson's diversity index across productive rearrangements. The clones in this table, taken by TCRdb from immuneACCESS, are in-frame only. Not every clone is retained; where verified, under half of the shortfall comes from an unresolved V gene, and the cause of the rest is unknown. V, J and clone size derive from that table, while D and trimming were established from the DNA sequence. In this sample the table shows hundreds of thousands of clones, more than 85% of which occur a single time. Of the sample, about 3% falls within the top ten clones.

The TCR originated in a human donor in a cohort sampled during active COVID-19. The sequence joins TRBV2 to TRBJ1-1, with 8 bases aligning to TRBD1. Sequencing was performed on peripheral blood. The CDR3 region has the sequence CASKQGATEAFF. The nucleotides are TGTGCCAGCAAGCAGGGGGCGACTGAAGCTTTCTTT.